Listed below are T cell receptor beta chains from one sample, sequenced in a study of T cell repertoires in cytomegalovirus infection. Their target antigens are unknown. One entry per CDR3 protein results from TCRdb running MiXCR on the reads. Altogether approximately 1,000,000 distinct CDR3 sequences are present, roughly a third being singletons, with the ten largest covering about an eighth. The sequencing here drew on cultured CD8+ T cells from PBMCs, taken from culture after CMV antigen stimulation. The receptors come from a human donor in good health (CMV status not recorded). Some clones in this sample may be carry-over from other donors' samples. Each CDR3 is given with its conserved first and last residue. Each record gives: D gene, clone size, V gene, J gene, CDR3 protein, CDR3 DNA. The D gene is left open where the match is weak. The size field is filled for only some rows; it gives once, few, many or a size class.

.	.	TRBV15	TRBJ1-5	CATSKTMGWSNQPQHF	TGTGCCACCAGCAAAACTATGGGCTGGAGCAATCAGCCCCAGCATTTT
.	many	TRBV7-2	TRBJ1-2	CASSLLGTVRANYGYTF	TGTGCCAGCAGCCTACTAGGGACGGTTCGGGCTAACTATGGCTACACCTTC
.	.	TRBV7-6	TRBJ1-1	CASSLIPNRLDTEAFF	TGTGCCAGCAGCTTAATTCCAAACAGGCTGGACACTGAAGCTTTCTTT
.	.	TRBV12-3/TRBV12-4	TRBJ2-6	CASSPGSHSGANVLTF	TGTGCCAGCAGTCCCGGGAGCCACTCTGGGGCCAACGTCCTGACTTTC
TRBD1	many	TRBV27	TRBJ1-1	CAIATGVGTEAFF	TGTGCCATTGCGACAGGGGTTGGAACTGAAGCTTTCTTT
TRBD1	few	TRBV7-9	TRBJ1-3	CASSLNRGREVNTIYF	TGTGCCAGCAGCTTGAATAGGGGGCGCGAAGTAAACACCATATATTTT
TRBD1	.	TRBV29-1	TRBJ2-2	CSARGTENTGELFF	TGCAGCGCTCGAGGGACAGAGAACACCGGGGAGCTGTTTTTT
.	.	TRBV6-6	TRBJ2-1	CASSYSGALYNEQFF	TGTGCCAGCAGTTACTCGGGGGCCCTCTACAATGAGCAGTTCTTC
.	.	TRBV4-1	TRBJ1-1	CASSQDSAGRTEAFF	TGCGCCAGCAGCCAAGATAGCGCGGGGCGGACTGAAGCTTTCTTT
.	few	TRBV12-3/TRBV12-4	TRBJ2-4	CASSSEGGGVQYF	TGTGCCAGCAGTTCGGAGGGAGGGGGGGTCCAGTACTTC
TRBD1	.	TRBV7-6	TRBJ1-2	CASSSNILDRVANYGYTF	TGTGCCAGCAGCTCCAACATCCTCGACAGGGTAGCTAACTATGGCTACACCTTC
.	few	TRBV7-6	TRBJ1-1	CASSLAVGVGGEAFF	TGTGCCAGCAGCTTAGCGGTCGGGGTAGGGGGGGAAGCTTTCTTT
.	.	TRBV7-9	TRBJ1-1	CASSPVVGNTEAFF	TGTGCCAGCAGCCCCGTGGTGGGGAACACTGAAGCTTTCTTT
.	.	TRBV4-3	TRBJ2-2	CASSQDSGYANTGELFF	TGCGCCAGCAGCCAAGACAGCGGATACGCGAACACCGGGGAGCTGTTTTTT
.	.	TRBV7-6	TRBJ1-4	CASSSAGPSRNEKLFF	TGTGCCAGCAGTTCGGCAGGTCCATCCCGTAATGAAAAACTGTTTTTT
TRBD1	few	TRBV18	TRBJ1-6	CASADRARRDSPLHF	TGTGCCAGCGCCGACAGGGCTCGGAGGGATTCACCCCTCCACTTT
TRBD2	few	TRBV2	TRBJ2-1	CASSWEERGVSSYNEQFF	TGTGCCAGCAGCTGGGAGGAGCGGGGGGTCAGCTCCTACAATGAGCAGTTCTTC
.	.	TRBV6-5	TRBJ1-3	CASSYSLDSLASGNTIYF	TGTGCCAGCAGTTACTCTCTGGACAGCCTCGCCTCTGGAAACACCATATATTTT
.	.	TRBV7-4	TRBJ2-3	CASSLGLNTQYF	TGTGCCAGCAGCTTAGGCCTCAATACGCAGTATTTT
.	.	TRBV7-9	TRBJ2-7	CASSLGPSEQYF	TGTGCCAGCAGCTTAGGACCTTCCGAGCAGTACTTC
.	.	TRBV4-3	TRBJ2-1	CAGSQVSGAYNEQFF	TGCGCCGGCAGCCAAGTCTCGGGGGCCTACAATGAGCAGTTCTTC
.	.	TRBV7-9	TRBJ2-6	CASSTRVSGANVLTF	TGTGCCAGCAGCACCAGGGTATCTGGGGCCAACGTCCTGACTTTC
TRBD2	.	TRBV11-2	TRBJ2-5	CASSLDHFGLAGVQETQYF	TGTGCCAGCAGCTTAGATCACTTTGGACTAGCGGGGGTTCAAGAGACCCAGTACTTC
TRBD1	.	TRBV27	TRBJ1-5	CASSKLTGEYQPQHF	TGTGCCAGCAGTAAATTGACAGGGGAATATCAGCCCCAGCATTTT
.	.	TRBV27	TRBJ1-2	CASSFHFTGNYGYTF	TGTGCCAGCAGTTTCCACTTCACAGGGAACTATGGCTACACCTTC
TRBD1	.	TRBV7-8	TRBJ2-6	CASSRDRQVGSGANVLTF	TGTGCCAGCAGCCGGGACAGGCAGGTGGGCTCTGGGGCCAACGTCCTGACTTTC
.	.	TRBV19	TRBJ2-1	CASSIVGQEQFF	TGTGCCAGTAGTATAGTAGGACAAGAGCAGTTCTTC
TRBD2	many	TRBV7-8	TRBJ2-7	CASSPRAGSSYEQYF	TGTGCCAGCAGCCCAAGAGCGGGATCCTCCTACGAGCAGTACTTC
TRBD1	.	TRBV20-1	TRBJ1-1	CSAREYAPGTGRAEAFF	TGCAGTGCTAGAGAGTACGCCCCCGGGACAGGGAGAGCTGAAGCTTTCTTT
TRBD1	.	TRBV12-3/TRBV12-4	TRBJ1-2	CASSLDRGPLHGYTF	TGTGCCAGCAGCCTAGACAGGGGTCCTCTCCATGGCTACACCTTC
.	.	TRBV19	TRBJ1-1	CASSIRSEAFF	TGTGCCAGTAGTATAAGGTCTGAAGCTTTCTTT
.	.	TRBV3-1	TRBJ2-5	CVSSQDLQSQETQYF	TGTGTCAGCAGCCAAGATCTTCAGAGCCAAGAGACCCAGTACTTC
.	few	TRBV6-5	TRBJ2-7	CASSYSGQLYEQYF	TGTGCCAGCAGTTACTCTGGACAGCTCTACGAGCAGTACTTC
.	.	TRBV6-5	TRBJ1-2	CASSYDGGYTF	TGTGCCAGCAGTTATGACGGGGGCTACACCTTC
.	.	TRBV12-3/TRBV12-4	TRBJ2-2	CASINPGGSNTGELFF	TGTGCCAGCATCAATCCCGGGGGATCGAACACCGGGGAGCTGTTTTTT
.	.	TRBV7-6	TRBJ1-5	CASSLDYLYTDTQHF	TGTGCCAGCAGCTTAGACTATCTATACACAGATACGCAGCATTTT
TRBD1	many	TRBV7-2	TRBJ1-2	CASSPTAQTGSGQDTGYTF	TGTGCCAGCAGCCCCACCGCCCAAACCGGCTCGGGACAGGATACTGGCTACACCTTC
.	.	TRBV6-5	TRBJ1-2	CASSYSVGELGYTF	TGTGCCAGCAGTTACTCCGTTGGGGAGCTTGGCTACACCTTC
.	many	TRBV6-1	TRBJ1-1	CATMGPGDTEAFF	TGTGCCACCATGGGGCCGGGGGACACTGAAGCTTTCTTT
TRBD1	.	TRBV27	TRBJ2-5	CASSSEGAAYQETQYF	TGTGCCAGCAGTAGCGAGGGGGCCGCGTACCAAGAGACCCAGTACTTC